This entry lists 23 T cell receptor beta chains sequenced from one sample in a study of blood T cell repertoires in COVID-19. Sequencing was performed with immunoSEQ multiplex PCR; in TCRdb, only in-frame clones are kept and a portion is missing. The sample contains hundreds of thousands of clones, about nine tenths of which appear only once. The sample taken for sequencing was peripheral blood. The receptor source for this set is a woman aged 25 to 39 with COVID-19, enrolled during active disease.

V is TRBV21-1 and J is TRBJ2-7; no DNA check was done on the table's D call, TRBD2. TRBV21-1 represents a pseudogene. This CDR3 contains 16 residues. The CDR3 bases are TGTGCCAGCAGGGTGGGACTAGCGGGAGAGAACTACGAGCAGTACTTC. Translated, it gives CASRVGLAGENYEQYF.

In its sample, this clone was seen a few times. The gene calls are TRBV2 and TRBJ2-7; maybe TRBD2 (5 bases). From germline, CDR1 is SNHLY and CDR2 FYNNEI. Deletions cut 6 bases from V and 3 bases from J, with 9 bases between. This CDR3 has 12 amino acids. The CDR3 loop is CASRAGNYEQYF. The CDR3 coding sequence is TGTGCCAGCAGAGCCGGGAACTACGAGCAGTACTTC.

The rearrangement joins TRBV6-5 to TRBJ2-7, with 8 positions matching TRBD1. V lost 6 bases and J lost 10; bases outside the gene matches: 8. The CDR3 runs to 12 residues. Germline V gene data show CDR1 as MNHEY and CDR2 as SVGAGI. CDR3 region: CASSATGGVQYF. In DNA, the CDR3 is TGTGCCAGCAGCGCTACAGGGGGTGTTCAGTACTTC.

The chain carries TRBV5-5 and TRBJ2-7, with 11 bases lining up with TRBD2. Germline V lookup: CDR1 SGHKS, CDR2 YYEKEE (reference sequence). CDR3 length equals 15 residues. With V trimmed by 4 bases and J by 5 bases, 8 bases remained unmatched. CDR3 nucleotide sequence: TGTGCCAGCAGCATCACTAGCGGGAGTTTCAACGAGCAGTACTTC. It codes for CASSITSGSFNEQYF.

The chain links TRBV12-3 or TRBV12-4 to TRBJ2-7, with D hard to call. The V end lost 1 base, the J end lost 7 bases, and 11 bases lay between the germline ends. The CDR3 runs 13 residues. The CDR3 coding sequence is TGTGCCAGCAGTTTAGTGGCTGCTAGTGAGCAGTACTTC. This gives the protein CASSLVAASEQYF.

The V call is TRBV12-2, the J call TRBJ2-1; whether TRBD2, the table's D call, matches the DNA was not checked. TRBV12-2 is recorded as a pseudogene. CDR3 length equals 14 residues. CDR3 sequence: CASRGAGGPRAQFF. CDR3 DNA: TGTGCAAGTCGCGGAGCGGGAGGGCCTCGTGCGCAGTTCTTC.

V and J are TRBV15 and TRBJ2-3; D ambiguous. There are 12 residues in the CDR3. V lost 0 bases and J 6 bases, leaving 4 bases between the germline ends. The germline V gene encodes CDR1 LNHNV and CDR2 YYDKDF (reference sequence). CDR3 sequence (DNA): TGTGCCACCAGCAGAGATCAGGATACGCAGTATTTT. Residues: CATSRDQDTQYF.

V gene TRBV5-1 combines with J gene TRBJ2-7; no clear D. The CDR3 consists of 11 residues. Germline CDR1 and CDR2: SGHRS and YFSETQ. V shed 4 bases and J shed 6 bases, with 8 bases lying between them. The CDR3 DNA is TGCGCCAGCAGCGAGAGTGCCGAGCAGTACTTC. This translates into CASSESAEQYF.

The chain combines TRBV20-1 with TRBJ2-3; D remains ambiguous. The germline V gene encodes CDR1 DFQATT and CDR2 SNEGSKA (reference sequence). CDR3 length: 11 residues. The V end lost 3 bases, the J end lost 7 bases, and 8 bases lay between the germline ends. CDR3 DNA: TGCAGTGCTAGTCTGAGGAATACGCAGTATTTT. It encodes CSASLRNTQYF.

This clone appeared a few times. The V call is TRBV20-1, the J call TRBJ1-5; D gene uncertain. The germline V and J ends were trimmed by 3 bases and 5 bases, with 11 bases remaining between them. The germline V gene encodes CDR1 DFQATT and CDR2 SNEGSKA (reference sequence). The CDR3 is 13 residues long. CDR3 sequence: CSASPGNDQPQHF. CDR3 DNA sequence: TGCAGTGCTAGTCCGGGGAACGATCAGCCCCAGCATTTT.

The chain has TRBV18 and TRBJ1-5; D possibly corresponds to TRBD1 (6 bases). With 4 bases removed from V and 4 bases from J, the gap between germline ends came to 11 bases. Germline CDR1 and CDR2: KGHSH and LQKENI. The CDR3 has 14 residues. CDR3 sequence (DNA): TGTGCCAGCTCACTCACGGGGACAAATCAGCCCCAGCATTTT. It translates to CASSLTGTNQPQHF. The whole variable domain, filled in from reference TRBV18 and TRBJ1-5, reads NAGVMQNPRHLVRRRGQEARLRCSPMKGHSHVYWYRQLPEEGLKFMVYLQKENIIDESGMPKERFSAEFPKEGPSILRIQQVVRGDSAAYFCASSLTGTNQPQHFGDGTRLSIL.

As regards this clone: One end of the junction fails to match germline, which may point to a read error. CDR3 nucleotide sequence: TGTGCTAGCAGCTTAGGGTCGGGATTCACAGATACGCAGTATTTT. Translated, it gives CASSLGSGFTDTQYF. This chain uses TRBV7-7 with TRBJ2-3; maybe TRBD2 (5 bases). The CDR3 has 15 residues. The germline V gene encodes CDR1 SSHAT and CDR2 FNYEAQ (reference sequence).

The V gene is TRBV10-3, the J gene TRBJ1-1; possibly TRBD1 for D (5 bases). Germline-derived CDR1 and CDR2 are ENHRY and SYGVKD. The V end was cut by 8 bases, the J end by 5 bases, with 24 bases between. This CDR3 is 16 amino acids long. As DNA, the CDR3 is TGTGCCATCCCTTTGCTCGGCCAGGGCGAACGGACTGAAGCTTTCTTT. It encodes CAIPLLGQGERTEAFF.

J is TRBJ1-6 and V is TRBV6-6; 9 bases map to TRBD1. CDR1 is MNHNY, CDR2 SVGAGI, per germline (reference sequence). V was clipped by 2 bases and J by 8 bases; unmatched bases: 7. This CDR3 contains 16 residues. The CDR3 spells CASSYGEGQGYSPLHF. The CDR3 coding sequence is TGTGCCAGCAGTTACGGGGAAGGACAGGGGTATTCACCCCTCCACTTT.

The chain recombines TRBV3-1 (or the pseudogene TRBV3-2) with TRBJ1-2; D unresolved. Germline V gene sequence: CDR1 LGHDT, CDR2 YNNKEL (reference sequence). The CDR3 contains 15 residues. Trimming left V 5 bases short and J 6 bases short, with 19 bases between. The CDR3 spells CASSVTLRNRNGYTF. The CDR3 bases are TGTGCCAGCAGCGTCACACTTCGGAACAGAAATGGCTACACCTTC.

In its sample, this clone was seen a few times. The genes are TRBV6-6 and TRBJ2-7; 9 bases agree with TRBD1. CDR3 length equals 14 residues. With 11 bases clipped from V and 3 bases from J, the junction kept 11 bases outside the gene matches. Germline V gene data show CDR1 as MNHNY and CDR2 as SVGAGI (reference sequence). This chain's CDR3 is CAGAPAGQGYEQYF. The CDR3 DNA reads as TGTGCCGGAGCCCCAGCGGGACAGGGCTACGAGCAGTACTTC.

This sequence joins TRBV5-1 and TRBJ2-7; tentative D call: TRBD2 (5 bases). V dropped 3 bases and J dropped 5 bases, with 9 bases sitting between them. The V gene's germline CDR1 is SGHRS and CDR2 YFSETQ. The CDR3 is made up of 12 amino acids. The DNA of the CDR3 is TGCGCCAGCAGCTATGAGGGCCACGAGCAGTACTTC. Its protein is CASSYEGHEQYF.

This clone occurred once. The chain has TRBV24-1 and TRBJ1-2; D ambiguous. The germline V gene has CDR1 KGHDR and CDR2 SFDVKD. Between the trimmed V and J ends, which lost 9 bases and 4 bases, there was a span of 8 bases. The CDR3 extends over 11 amino acids. The chain's CDR3 is CATPPLYGYTF. The CDR3 coding sequence is TGTGCCACCCCTCCTCTCTATGGCTACACCTTC.

The CDR3 DNA follows: TGCGCCAGCAGCTTGCAACAGGACTACGAGCAGTACTTC. Translated, it gives CASSLQQDYEQYF. The chain combines TRBV5-1 with TRBJ2-7; tentatively, D is TRBD1 (5 bases). Germline loops: CDR1 SGHRS, CDR2 YFSETQ. The CDR3 is 13 amino acids. Between the trimmed V and J ends, which lost 1 base and 3 bases, there was a span of 8 bases.

The chain has TRBV7-8 and TRBJ2-7; 15 bases fit TRBD2. The CDR3 covers 16 residues. The germline CDR1 and CDR2 sequences are SGHVS and FQNEAQ. J was trimmed by 6 bases and V by 5 bases; bases with no gene match: 8. CDR3 amino acids: CASSPRGLAGGGEQYF. In DNA form, the CDR3 reads TGTGCCAGCAGCCCCCGAGGACTAGCGGGAGGGGGCGAGCAGTACTTC.

This sequence joins TRBV7-9 and TRBJ1-3; weak D call: TRBD1 (6 bases). The CDR3 is made up of 15 amino acids. V lost 8 bases and J lost 2, with 16 bases in between. CDR1 SEHNR and CDR2 FQNEAQ come from the germline V gene (reference sequence). The CDR3 DNA sequence: TGTGCCAGCGCACAGGGTTCTCTCGCTGGAAACACCATATATTTT. Its protein product is CASAQGSLAGNTIYF. Based on the CDR3 plus reference TRBV7-9 and TRBJ1-3, the full variable domain is DTGVSQNPRHKITKRGQNVTFRCDPISEHNRLYWYRQTLGQGPEFLTYFQNEAQLEKSRLLSDRFSAERPKGSFSTLEIQRTEQGDSAMYLCASAQGSLAGNTIYFGEGSWLTVV.

V and J are TRBV6-5 and TRBJ1-4; 7 bases are a match to TRBD1. V lost 8 bases, J lost 7 bases, and 10 bases stayed unmatched. The V gene's germline CDR1 is MNHEY and CDR2 SVGAGI. This CDR3 is built from 14 residues. The CDR3 DNA sequence: TGTGCCAGCGGCCCCCAGGGGGTGAGTGAAAAACTGTTTTTT. It codes for CASGPQGVSEKLFF.

The chain couples TRBV21-1 to TRBJ2-5; TRBD2 reflects the table's D call only, with no check against the DNA. TRBV21-1 corresponds to a pseudogene. The CDR3 has 15 residues. Here the CDR3 reads CASSKVRAGDETQYF. CDR3 nucleotides: TGTGCCAGCAGCAAAGTGCGCGCGGGGGACGAGACCCAGTACTTC.